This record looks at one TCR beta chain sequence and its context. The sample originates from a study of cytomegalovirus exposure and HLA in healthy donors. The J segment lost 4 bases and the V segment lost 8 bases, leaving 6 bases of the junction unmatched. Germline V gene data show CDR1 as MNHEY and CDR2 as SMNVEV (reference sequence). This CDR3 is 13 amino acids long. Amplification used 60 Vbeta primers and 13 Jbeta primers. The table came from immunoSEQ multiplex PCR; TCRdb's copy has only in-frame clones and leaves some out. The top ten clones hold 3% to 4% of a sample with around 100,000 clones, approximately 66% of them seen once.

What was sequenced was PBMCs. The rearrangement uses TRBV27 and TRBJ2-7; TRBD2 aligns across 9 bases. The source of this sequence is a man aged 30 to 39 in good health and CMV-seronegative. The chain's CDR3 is CASVGSGGYEQYF. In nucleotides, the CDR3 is TGTGCCAGCGTGGGTAGCGGGGGTTACGAGCAGTACTTC.